The clone carrying this T cell receptor (beta chain) was found once. The data stem from a study of blood T cell repertoires in COVID-19. TCRdb keeps only in-frame clones here, not all; method: immunoSEQ multiplex PCR. This table holds about 200,000 clones, over 70% found once. This TCR came from a woman in her fifties or sixties with acute or convalescent COVID-19. The source material was peripheral blood.

CDR3 region: CASSFHAGIGIHEQYF. The CDR3 region has the DNA TGTGCCAGCAGCTTTCACGCAGGGATAGGTATTCACGAGCAGTACTTC. The chain combines TRBV5-4 with TRBJ2-7; D perhaps matches TRBD1 (5 bases). Trimming left V 2 bases short and J 5 bases short, with 20 bases between. The CDR3 length is 16 residues. CDR1 SGHNT and CDR2 YYREEE come from the germline V gene (reference sequence). The whole variable domain, filled in from reference TRBV5-4 and TRBJ2-7, reads ETGVTQSPTHLIKTRGQQVTLRCSSQSGHNTVSWYQQALGQGPQFIFQYYREEENGRGNFPPRFSGLQFPNYSSELNVNALELDDSALYLCASSFHAGIGIHEQYFGPGTRLTVT.